This TCR beta chain stems from a study of shared clonotypes between healthy human individuals. Findings of the study overall: Even with large depth, rarefaction showed that sorted-subset sequencing was incomplete.

Donors included only healthy HIV-negative adults lacking recent acute infections or vaccinations. As for this clone: Its antigen is undetermined.

For every subset, genomic DNA was evenly distributed across several immunoSEQ plates. Under the authors' procedure: Junction-only sequences without quality scores came from ImmunoSEQ, so filtering differed. The table came from immunoSEQ multiplex PCR; TCRdb's copy has only in-frame clones and leaves some out. V, J and clone size are those of that table, while D and trimming were read from the DNA. The sample has more than 2 million clones; around 95% are singletons. Germline V gene sequence: CDR1 MGHRA, CDR2 YSYEKL. CDR3 length: 15 residues. After removal of 6 bases from V and 3 bases from J, the junction contained 6 bases not matched to a gene.

This receptor was identified in a man between 18 and 29 years old in good health. The chain links TRBV4-1 to TRBJ2-1, with TRBD2 identical over 9 bases. Material: naive CD4+ T cells sorted from blood. Specified subset: CD45RA+ positively selected. CDR3 residues: CASRLAGVDYNEQFF. As DNA, the CDR3 is TGCGCCAGCAGATTAGCGGGAGTAGACTACAATGAGCAGTTCTTC.